The next 27 T cell receptor beta chains were all read from a single sample in a study of blood T cell repertoires in COVID-19. Produced via immunoSEQ multiplex PCR; TCRdb's table is partial and in-frame only. The sample contains around 58,000 clones, approximately 85% of which appear only once. Sequencing used peripheral blood. These receptors originate from a human donor in a cohort sampled during active COVID-19.

The chain uses TRBV28 and TRBJ1-5; a possible D gene is TRBD1 (5 bases). The length of the CDR3 is 13 residues. CDR1 and CDR2 (germline): MDHEN, SYDVKM. Trimming left V 7 bases short and J 4 bases short, with 11 bases between. CDR3 amino acids: CASTRVRNQPQHF. The DNA for the CDR3 is TGTGCCAGCACCAGGGTAAGAAATCAGCCCCAGCATTTT.

The chain joins TRBV5-1 to TRBJ1-2, with TRBD1 identical over 10 bases. The CDR3 is 16 residues long. V gave up 0 bases and J gave up 0 bases; unmatched junction bases: 2. Per the germline V gene, CDR1 is SGHRS and CDR2 is YFSETQ. The CDR3 loop reads CASSLEGTGANYGYTF. CDR3 sequence (DNA): TGCGCCAGCAGCTTGGAAGGGACAGGGGCTAACTATGGCTACACCTTC. Filled out from reference TRBV5-1 and TRBJ1-2, the complete variable domain reads KAGVTQTPRYLIKTRGQQVTLSCSPISGHRSVSWYQQTPGQGLQFLFEYFSETQRNKGNFPGRFSGRQFSNSRSEMNVSTLELGDSALYLCASSLEGTGANYGYTFGSGTRLTVV.

The chain joins TRBV5-4 to TRBJ1-1, with 8 bases identical to TRBD1. Trimming took 0 bases from V and 3 from J; bases not matched to a gene: 7. Germline CDR1 SGHNT, CDR2 YYREEE (reference sequence). CDR3 length: 16 amino acids. The CDR3 reads CASSLGRGRDDTEAFF. DNA for the CDR3: TGTGCCAGCAGCTTGGGCAGGGGGCGCGACGACACTGAAGCTTTCTTT. Looking up the rest from reference TRBV5-4 and TRBJ1-1 gives the full variable domain: ETGVTQSPTHLIKTRGQQVTLRCSSQSGHNTVSWYQQALGQGPQFIFQYYREEENGRGNFPPRFSGLQFPNYSSELNVNALELDDSALYLCASSLGRGRDDTEAFFGQGTRLTVV.

This clone was detected a few times. V gene TRBV6-2 or TRBV6-3 combines with J gene TRBJ2-1, with a possible D match to TRBD2 (7 bases). Trimming stripped 5 bases from V and 6 bases from J, with 17 bases between. The CDR3 is made up of 15 amino acids. Germline loops: CDR1 MNHEY, CDR2 SVGEGT. CDR3 in DNA: TGTGCCAGCAGTCGGTACGGGGGGCCTGTCAATGAGCAGTTCTTC. Its translation is CASSRYGGPVNEQFF.

This rearrangement joins TRBV7-2 to TRBJ1-5; 8 positions agree with TRBD1. J lost 8 bases, V lost 3 bases, and 3 bases had no gene match. Germline V CDR1 and CDR2: SGHTA, FQGNSA. The CDR3 covers 13 residues. The CDR3, as DNA: TGTGCCAGCAGCTTCCAGGGGGCCGAGCCCCAGCATTTT. Translation: CASSFQGAEPQHF.

This rearrangement joins TRBV28 to TRBJ1-2; a weak D match, TRBD1 (6 bases). Germline CDR1 reads MDHEN; CDR2 reads SYDVKM. Between the trimmed V and J ends, which lost 6 bases and 4 bases, there was a span of 12 bases. The CDR3 has 13 amino acids. The CDR3 sequence is CASRVQGTYGYTF. The CDR3 nucleotides read TGTGCCAGCAGGGTACAGGGAACCTATGGCTACACCTTC.

The CDR3 loop is CASSLKAGGGHEQYF. CDR3 in DNA: TGTGCCAGCAGTTTAAAGGCAGGGGGCGGCCACGAGCAGTACTTC. The rearrangement uses TRBV27 and TRBJ2-7; 8 bases fit TRBD1. The CDR3 consists of 15 residues. The ends lost 2 bases at V and 5 bases at J; junction bases unmatched: 8. Germline V gene sequence: CDR1 MNHEY, CDR2 SMNVEV (reference sequence).

The chain has TRBV7-8 and TRBJ1-5, with a tentative D call TRBD1 (5 bases). V was clipped by 1 base and J by 6 bases, with 10 bases between them. Germline loops: CDR1 SGHVS, CDR2 FQNEAQ. CDR3 size: 14 residues. DNA for the CDR3: TGTGCCAGCAGCTTAGAGGGGTCGACTCAGCCCCAGCATTTT. Encoded protein: CASSLEGSTQPQHF.

The chain employs TRBV3-1 (or the pseudogene TRBV3-2) and TRBJ1-3; D is undetermined. Germline loops: CDR1 LGHDT, CDR2 YNNKEL (reference sequence). The CDR3 spans 14 residues. Trimming took off 0 bases at V and 9 bases at J, with 12 bases between the two ends. The DNA for the CDR3 is TGTGCCAGCAGCCAAGAAGAACTTGGTCGCACCATATATTTT. Translating it yields CASSQEELGRTIYF.

V gene TRBV28 combines with J gene TRBJ1-4; D remains unclear. The CDR3 has 12 amino acids. V gave up 4 bases and J gave up 2 bases, with 2 bases separating them. The germline V gene encodes CDR1 MDHEN and CDR2 SYDVKM. The CDR3 sequence: CASSSTNEKLFF. In DNA form, the CDR3 reads TGTGCCAGCAGTTCGACTAATGAAAAACTGTTTTTT.

This chain connects TRBV11-2 to TRBJ2-7, with D possibly matching TRBD1 (6 bases). The V gene's germline CDR1 is SGHAT and CDR2 FQNNGV. This CDR3 is built from 15 residues. V dropped 2 bases and J dropped 1 base, with 12 bases sitting between them. The CDR3 sequence: CASSLNSGHSYEQYF. CDR3 nucleotides: TGTGCCAGCAGCTTAAACTCGGGACATTCCTACGAGCAGTACTTC. The complete variable domain, with remaining parts taken from reference TRBV11-2 and TRBJ2-7, reads EAGVAQSPRYKIIEKRQSVAFWCNPISGHATLYWYQQILGQGPKLLIQFQNNGVVDDSQLPKDRFSAERLKGVDSTLKIQPAKLEDSAVYLCASSLNSGHSYEQYFGPGTRLTVT.

The chain couples TRBV11-2 to TRBJ2-7, with TRBD2 matching 8 bases. This CDR3 is 15 amino acids long. Unmatched junction bases numbered 6, after V lost 0 bases and J lost 5 bases. CDR1 is SGHAT and CDR2 is FQNNGV in the germline V gene. The CDR3 sequence is CASSLEGTSRHEQYF. The DNA for the CDR3 is TGTGCCAGCAGCTTAGAGGGGACTAGTAGGCACGAGCAGTACTTC.

V gene TRBV30 combines with J gene TRBJ2-1, with 10 bases fitting TRBD2. The length of the CDR3 is 15 residues. From germline, CDR1 is GTSNPN and CDR2 SVGIG (reference sequence). V shed 0 bases and J 10 bases; nucleotides not matched to a gene: 9. CDR3 in DNA: TGTGCCTGGAGTGTAGGGGCAGCGGGAGGGCTCGAGCAGTTCTTC. Its translation is CAWSVGAAGGLEQFF.

The rearrangement links TRBV6-6 to TRBJ1-2, with a tentative D call TRBD1 (6 bases). CDR3 length: 13 residues. Trimming took 6 bases from V and 4 from J, leaving 12 bases between them. In germline, CDR1 is MNHNY, CDR2 SVGAGI (reference sequence). CDR3 nucleotides: TGTGCCAGCAGAGTAGGACAGAGCTATGGCTACACCTTC. Translation: CASRVGQSYGYTF.

This clone was seen just once. This chain links TRBV6-1 with TRBJ2-7, with TRBD2 identical over 9 bases. Trimming took 1 base from V and 3 from J; bases not matched to a gene: 10. The CDR3 runs to 17 residues. The germline V gene encodes CDR1 MNHNS and CDR2 SASEGT. The CDR3 DNA is TGTGCCAGCAGTGAAGGGCGGTATAGCGGGGGAATCTACGAGCAGTACTTC. Translation gives CASSEGRYSGGIYEQYF.

This sequence joins TRBV19 and TRBJ1-2; D call uncertain. Germline lookup yields CDR1 LNHDA and CDR2 SQIVND (reference sequence). This CDR3 region has 16 residues. V dropped 5 bases and J dropped 1 base, with 17 bases sitting between them. For the CDR3, the DNA is TGTGCCAGTAGTCCCCTGGAGGGTCCTTTTAACTATGGCTACACCTTC. This sequence encodes CASSPLEGPFNYGYTF.

Written as DNA, the CDR3 is TGTGCCAGCAGCTTAGCGGGGGGGGCCGGGGAGCTGTTTTTT. It encodes CASSLAGGAGELFF. V gene TRBV7-8 combines with J gene TRBJ2-2; TRBD2 agrees at 7 bases. Losses at the gene ends were 0 bases for V and 6 bases for J; bases not matched to a gene: 1. Germline V gives CDR1 SGHVS, CDR2 FQNEAQ. This CDR3 has 14 amino acids.

V gene TRBV7-2 combines with J gene TRBJ2-1; 8 nucleotides align to TRBD1. CDR3 length: 14 residues. Germline V gene lookup returns CDR1 SGHTA and CDR2 FQGNSA. V trimming: 3 bases; J trimming: 8 bases; junction bases outside the gene matches: 6. CDR3 protein: CASSFSGGNDEQFF. CDR3 sequence (DNA): TGTGCCAGCAGCTTTTCAGGGGGCAACGATGAGCAGTTCTTC.

The chain links TRBV7-3 to TRBJ1-1; a weak D match, TRBD1 (6 bases). The V gene lost 2 bases and the J gene lost 8 bases, with 15 bases spanning the gap. In germline, CDR1 is SGHTA, CDR2 FQGTGA. The CDR3 runs 14 residues. CDR3 region: CASSLFRGHPEAFF. The CDR3 region has the DNA TGTGCCAGCAGCTTATTCAGGGGCCATCCCGAAGCTTTCTTT.

The chain links TRBV7-2 to TRBJ2-3; 11 bases line up with TRBD1. Germline-derived CDR1 and CDR2 are SGHTA and FQGNSA. CDR3 length: 18 amino acids. V lost 4 bases, J lost 1 base, and 10 bases stayed unmatched. CDR3 in amino acids: CASSSAIGQGAGTDTQYF. The CDR3 bases are TGTGCCAGCAGCTCAGCGATAGGACAGGGGGCGGGCACAGATACGCAGTATTTT.

The genes are TRBV19 and TRBJ1-5, with 11 positions matching TRBD1. The CDR3 sequence is 15 residues long. Trimming cost V 7 bases and J 4 bases; bases outside gene matches: 6. Germline lookup yields CDR1 LNHDA and CDR2 SQIVND (reference sequence). The CDR3 loop is CASTTGTGGNQPQHF. CDR3 nucleotide sequence: TGTGCCAGTACCACCGGGACAGGGGGTAATCAGCCCCAGCATTTT.

This clone was detected only once. The rearrangement joins TRBV5-1 to TRBJ2-7, with 9 bases fitting TRBD1. The germline V gene encodes CDR1 SGHRS and CDR2 YFSETQ. V dropped 3 bases and J dropped 5; count of bases not matched to a gene: 9. This CDR3 is 15 amino acids long. In DNA form, the CDR3 reads TGCGCCAGCAGCTCACTGGACAGGGGTTCCCACGAGCAGTACTTC. This encodes CASSSLDRGSHEQYF. The variable domain in full, completed from reference TRBV5-1 and TRBJ2-7, reads KAGVTQTPRYLIKTRGQQVTLSCSPISGHRSVSWYQQTPGQGLQFLFEYFSETQRNKGNFPGRFSGRQFSNSRSEMNVSTLELGDSALYLCASSSLDRGSHEQYFGPGTRLTVT.

V is TRBV7-8 and J is TRBJ1-1; TRBD1 matches at 7 bases. CDR1 SGHVS and CDR2 FQNEAQ come from the germline V gene. V gave up 1 base and J gave up 3 bases; unmatched junction bases: 8. CDR3 size: 16 residues. The chain's CDR3 is CASSLDGRRGDTEAFF. CDR3 DNA: TGTGCCAGCAGCTTAGACGGCCGCAGGGGGGACACTGAAGCTTTCTTT.

The chain combines TRBV27 with TRBJ1-6; 7 positions agree with TRBD1. Per germline, CDR1 MNHEY and CDR2 SMNVEV (reference sequence). With 6 bases clipped from V and 14 bases from J, the junction kept 7 bases outside the gene matches. The CDR3 totals 12 residues. The CDR3 protein is CASSLQGRTLHF. The CDR3 bases are TGTGCCAGCAGCTTACAGGGGCGGACCCTCCACTTT.

The table lists this clone with a count of one. J is TRBJ2-1 and V is TRBV11-2; D gene ambiguous. The CDR3 length is 14 residues. Trimming shortened V by 1 base and J by 7 bases, and 11 bases separated the two germline ends. Germline V gene sequence: CDR1 SGHAT, CDR2 FQNNGV. CDR3 region: CASSLGRRWNEQFF. The CDR3 coding sequence is TGTGCCAGCAGCTTAGGTCGGAGATGGAATGAGCAGTTCTTC.

This clone was seen a single time. The V call is TRBV7-2, the J call TRBJ1-2, with 8 bases fitting TRBD1. With V trimmed by 1 base and J by 7 bases, 11 bases remained unmatched. Looked up from germline, CDR1 is SGHTA and CDR2 is FQGNSA. This CDR3 region has 16 residues. CDR3 bases: TGTGCCAGCAGCTTAGTTAGTCAGGGGGCGCGGGGTGGCTACACCTTC. Translation: CASSLVSQGARGGYTF.

This chain uses TRBV4-3 with TRBJ2-1; 9 nucleotides align to TRBD2. The CDR3 spans 17 residues. Germline V gene lookup returns CDR1 LGHNA and CDR2 YSLEER. V lost 1 base and J lost 7; bases outside the gene matches: 11. Written as DNA, the CDR3 is TGCGCCAGCAGCCAAGGGGGGGCTAGCGGGGTAAAGAATGAGCAGTTCTTC. It yields the protein CASSQGGASGVKNEQFF.